This entry features one T cell receptor beta chain sequence. The target antigen is unknown. CDR3 size: 13 residues. CDR1 and CDR2 (germline): MNHEY, SVGAGI. V was pared by 6 bases and J by 1 base, with 9 bases between. This sample is part of a study of tissue T cells after allogeneic stem cell transplantation. Method: immunoSEQ multiplex PCR; TCRdb's copy keeps in-frame clones and lacks some. The table lists approximately 6,500 clones, about two thirds of them singletons. Broader study findings: Tissue-detected TCR repertoire was only partly captured by blood and spleen T cells. TCR repertoires tracked anatomic similarity, regardless of disease or transplant status. This small cohort was clinically heterogeneous, and sampling depth was a limitation.

Comparators without hematopoietic cell transplant had other cancers, at least five gastrointestinal samples, and no known gastrointestinal disease. The chain recombines TRBV6-5 with TRBJ1-2, with a tentative D call TRBD1 (5 bases). The TCR originated in a woman between 18 and 50 years old with breast cancer. The starting material was tissue from the rectum, obtained at autopsy. CDR3 sequence: CASRQGNNYGYTF. CDR3 coding DNA: TGTGCCAGCAGGCAGGGTAATAACTATGGCTACACCTTC.